Listed below are T cell receptor beta chains from one sample, sequenced in a study of neoadjuvant nivolumab and ipilimumab in lung cancer. Assay used: immunoSEQ multiplex PCR; TCRdb lists only in-frame clones, some missing. The sample lists tens of thousands of clones, roughly 84% occurring once. Sequenced here: peripheral blood, sampled before neoadjuvant nivolumab, alone or with ipilimumab. The receptors originated from an adult with non-small cell lung cancer. Both conserved end residues are trimmed from each CDR3. The D gene is left open where the match is weak.

>TRBJ2-1|TRBD2|TRBV9
ASSVGIAGGYNEQF
>TRBJ2-5|TRBD2|TRBV11-3
ASSSLDPGGETQY
>TRBJ1-1|.|TRBV14
ASSQPGSWLTEAF
>TRBJ1-5|.|TRBV10-3
AISESGFTSNQPQH
>TRBJ2-2|TRBD1|TRBV29-1
SARTGGSGELF
>TRBJ1-3|.|TRBV2
ASRRSRLAGNTIY
>TRBJ2-1|.|TRBV30
AWDFGPSSAEQF
>TRBJ2-1|.|TRBV5-5
ASSLEEHLGWF
>TRBJ2-7|.|TRBV11-3
ASSDVAARYEQY
>TRBJ2-2|.|TRBV10-3
AIRPPSGTGELF
>TRBJ2-1|TRBD1|TRBV6-1
ASSAGTGGYNEQF
>TRBJ2-1|.|TRBV7-2
ASRSGDAATYNEQF